The 4 T cell receptor beta chains below come from one sample, sequenced in a study of blood T cell repertoires in COVID-19. The protocol was immunoSEQ multiplex PCR, while the TCRdb copy is restricted to in-frame clones and leaves out a portion. This sample has 200,000 to 300,000 clones, with around 88% found just once. Sequences were obtained from peripheral blood. The receptors were sampled from a woman between 25 and 40 years old with COVID-19, enrolled during active disease.

J is TRBJ1-2 and V is TRBV2; 7 nucleotides agree with TRBD1. V shed 6 bases and J 0 bases; nucleotides not matched to a gene: 10. CDR3 length equals 16 residues. Looked up from germline, CDR1 is SNHLY and CDR2 is FYNNEI. CDR3 nucleotides: TGTGCCAGCAGGGCGAACAGGGGTATAGCTAACTATGGCTACACCTTC. Its translation is CASRANRGIANYGYTF.

The chain is built from TRBV5-8 and TRBJ1-1; D perhaps matches TRBD1 (5 bases). Trimming stripped 2 bases from V and 4 bases from J, with 12 bases between. The germline CDR1 and CDR2 sequences are SGHTS and YDEGEE. The CDR3 is made up of 14 amino acids. CDR3 sequence reads: CASSLYSGGTEAFF. The CDR3 DNA sequence: TGTGCCAGCAGCTTATATTCGGGGGGCACTGAAGCTTTCTTT. Combining the CDR3 with reference TRBV5-8 and TRBJ1-1 gives the whole variable domain EAGVTQSPTHLIKTRGQQATLRCSPISGHTSVYWYQQALGLGLQFLLWYDEGEERNRGNFPPRFSGRQFPNYSSELNVNALELEDSALYLCASSLYSGGTEAFFGQGTRLTVV.

This clone was counted once. The rearrangement uses TRBV12-3 or TRBV12-4 and TRBJ2-1; 8 bases are shared with TRBD1. The CDR3 spans 12 residues. The J segment lost 10 bases and the V segment lost 6 bases, leaving 5 bases of the junction unmatched. CDR3 protein: CASSLRGREQFF. As DNA, the CDR3 is TGTGCCAGCAGCCTCAGGGGGCGCGAGCAGTTCTTC.

The chain has TRBV27 and TRBJ2-1; TRBD2 aligns across 12 bases. The germline gives CDR1 MNHEY, CDR2 SMNVEV (reference sequence). V was pared by 7 bases and J by 7 bases, with 8 bases of the junction left unmatched. This CDR3 is 15 amino acids long. The CDR3 spells CASTPTSGRWNEQFF. CDR3 nucleotide sequence: TGTGCCAGCACCCCTACTAGCGGGAGGTGGAATGAGCAGTTCTTC.